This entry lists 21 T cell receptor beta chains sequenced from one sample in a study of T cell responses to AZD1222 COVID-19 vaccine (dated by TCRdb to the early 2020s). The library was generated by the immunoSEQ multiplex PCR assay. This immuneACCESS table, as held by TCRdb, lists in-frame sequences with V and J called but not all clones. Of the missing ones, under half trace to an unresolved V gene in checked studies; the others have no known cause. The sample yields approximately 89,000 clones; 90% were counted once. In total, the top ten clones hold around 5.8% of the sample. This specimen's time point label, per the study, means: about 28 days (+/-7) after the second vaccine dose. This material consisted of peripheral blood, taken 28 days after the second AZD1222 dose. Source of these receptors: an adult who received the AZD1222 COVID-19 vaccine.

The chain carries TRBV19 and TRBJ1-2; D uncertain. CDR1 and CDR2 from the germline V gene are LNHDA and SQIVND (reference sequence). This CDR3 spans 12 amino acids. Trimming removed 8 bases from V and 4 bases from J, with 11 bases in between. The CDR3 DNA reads TGTGCCAGTGGGGTTGGTGGCTATGGCTACACCTTC. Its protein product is CASGVGGYGYTF.

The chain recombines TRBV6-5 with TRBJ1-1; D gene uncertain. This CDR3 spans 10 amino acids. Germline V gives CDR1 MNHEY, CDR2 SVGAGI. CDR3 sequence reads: CGSRDTEAFF. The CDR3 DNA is TGTGGATCTAGGGACACTGAAGCTTTCTTT.

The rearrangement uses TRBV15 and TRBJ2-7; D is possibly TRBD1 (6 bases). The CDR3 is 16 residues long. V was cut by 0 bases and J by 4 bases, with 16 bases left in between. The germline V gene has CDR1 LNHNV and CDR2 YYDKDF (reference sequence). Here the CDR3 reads CATSRDGGPHRYEQYF. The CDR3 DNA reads TGTGCCACCAGCAGAGATGGGGGCCCCCATCGTTACGAGCAGTACTTC.

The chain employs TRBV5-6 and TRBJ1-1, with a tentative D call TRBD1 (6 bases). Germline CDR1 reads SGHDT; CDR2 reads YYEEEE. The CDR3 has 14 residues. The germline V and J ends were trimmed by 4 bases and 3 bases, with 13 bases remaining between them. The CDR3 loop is CASSPGAWDTEAFF. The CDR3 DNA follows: TGTGCCAGCAGCCCGGGGGCATGGGACACTGAAGCTTTCTTT.

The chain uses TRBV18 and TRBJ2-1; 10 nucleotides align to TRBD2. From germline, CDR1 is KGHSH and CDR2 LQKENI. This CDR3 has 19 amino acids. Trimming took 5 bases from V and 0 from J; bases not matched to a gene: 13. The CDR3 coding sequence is TGTGCCAGCTCAGCGTGGCGGGCTAGCGGGGGTTTCTCCTACAATGAGCAGTTCTTC. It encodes CASSAWRASGGFSYNEQFF.

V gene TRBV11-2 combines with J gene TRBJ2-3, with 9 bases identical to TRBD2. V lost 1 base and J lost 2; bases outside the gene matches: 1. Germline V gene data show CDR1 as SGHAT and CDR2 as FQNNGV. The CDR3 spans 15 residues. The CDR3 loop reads CASSLGGLATDTQYF. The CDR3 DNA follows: TGTGCCAGCAGCTTAGGGGGACTAGCCACAGATACGCAGTATTTT.

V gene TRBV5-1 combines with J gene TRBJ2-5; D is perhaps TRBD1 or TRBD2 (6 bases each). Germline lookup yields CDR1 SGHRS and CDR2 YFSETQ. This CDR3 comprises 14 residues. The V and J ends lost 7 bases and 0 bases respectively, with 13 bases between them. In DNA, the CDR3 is TGCGCCAGCCAAGGGAGGACAGACCAAGAGACCCAGTACTTC. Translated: CASQGRTDQETQYF.

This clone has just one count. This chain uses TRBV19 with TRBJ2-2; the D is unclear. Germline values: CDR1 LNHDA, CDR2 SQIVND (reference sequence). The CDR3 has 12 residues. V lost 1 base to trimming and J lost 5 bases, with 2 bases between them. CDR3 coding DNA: TGTGCCAGTAGTATAGGGACCGGGGAGCTGTTTTTT. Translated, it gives CASSIGTGELFF.

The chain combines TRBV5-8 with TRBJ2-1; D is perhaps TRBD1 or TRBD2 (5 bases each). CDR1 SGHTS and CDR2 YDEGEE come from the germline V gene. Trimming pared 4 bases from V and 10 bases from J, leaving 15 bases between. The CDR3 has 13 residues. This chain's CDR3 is CASSLGRLREQFF. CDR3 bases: TGTGCCAGCAGCCTGGGACGGCTTAGGGAGCAGTTCTTC.

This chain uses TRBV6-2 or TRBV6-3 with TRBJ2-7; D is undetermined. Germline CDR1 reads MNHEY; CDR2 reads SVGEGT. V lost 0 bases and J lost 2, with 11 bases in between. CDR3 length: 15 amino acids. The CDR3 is CASSYSLGIPYEQYF. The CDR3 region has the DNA TGTGCCAGCAGTTACTCCTTAGGGATTCCCTACGAGCAGTACTTC.

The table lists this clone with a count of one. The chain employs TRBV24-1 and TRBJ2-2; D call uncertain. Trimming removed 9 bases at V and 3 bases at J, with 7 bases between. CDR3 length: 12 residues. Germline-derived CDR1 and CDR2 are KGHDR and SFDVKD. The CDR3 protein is CATGRDTGELFF. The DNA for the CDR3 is TGTGCCACCGGTCGGGACACCGGGGAGCTGTTTTTT.

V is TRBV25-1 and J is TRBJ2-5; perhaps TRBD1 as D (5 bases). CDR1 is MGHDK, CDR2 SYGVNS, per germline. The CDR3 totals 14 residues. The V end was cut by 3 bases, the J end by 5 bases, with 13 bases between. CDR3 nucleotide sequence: TGTGCCAGCAGTGATTCCTTATCAGGGGAGACCCAGTACTTC. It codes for CASSDSLSGETQYF.

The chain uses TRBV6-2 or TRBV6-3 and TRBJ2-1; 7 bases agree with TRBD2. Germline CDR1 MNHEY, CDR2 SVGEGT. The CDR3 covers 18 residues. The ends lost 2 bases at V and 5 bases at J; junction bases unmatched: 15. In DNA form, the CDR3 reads TGTGCCAGCAGTTACCCTGGACTAGGACGATCGACGAACAATGAGCAGTTCTTC. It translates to CASSYPGLGRSTNNEQFF.

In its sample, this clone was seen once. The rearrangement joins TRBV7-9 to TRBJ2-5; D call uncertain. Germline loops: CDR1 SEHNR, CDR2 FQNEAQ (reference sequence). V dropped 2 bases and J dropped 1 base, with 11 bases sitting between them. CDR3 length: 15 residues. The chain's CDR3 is CASSLKVSVQETQYF. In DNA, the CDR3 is TGTGCCAGCAGCTTAAAGGTTTCGGTCCAAGAGACCCAGTACTTC.

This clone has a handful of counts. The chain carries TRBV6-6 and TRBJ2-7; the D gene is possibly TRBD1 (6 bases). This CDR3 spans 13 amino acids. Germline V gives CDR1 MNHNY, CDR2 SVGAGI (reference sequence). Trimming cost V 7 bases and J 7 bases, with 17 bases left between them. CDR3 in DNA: TGTGCCAGCAAGCCAGCAGGGGCAGAGGAGCAGTACTTC. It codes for CASKPAGAEEQYF.

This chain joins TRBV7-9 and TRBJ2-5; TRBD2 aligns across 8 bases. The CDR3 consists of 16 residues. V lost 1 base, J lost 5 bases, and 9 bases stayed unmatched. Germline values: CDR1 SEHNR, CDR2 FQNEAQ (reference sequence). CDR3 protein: CASSLGAGGDTETQYF. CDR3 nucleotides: TGTGCCAGCAGCTTAGGGGCGGGGGGCGATACGGAGACCCAGTACTTC.

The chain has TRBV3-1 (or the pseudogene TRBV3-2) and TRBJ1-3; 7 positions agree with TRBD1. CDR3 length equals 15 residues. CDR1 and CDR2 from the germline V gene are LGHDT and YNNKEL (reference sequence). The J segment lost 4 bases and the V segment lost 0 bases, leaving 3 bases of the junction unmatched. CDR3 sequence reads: CASSQDLTGGNTIYF. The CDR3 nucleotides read TGTGCCAGCAGCCAAGATTTGACAGGGGGAAACACCATATATTTT.

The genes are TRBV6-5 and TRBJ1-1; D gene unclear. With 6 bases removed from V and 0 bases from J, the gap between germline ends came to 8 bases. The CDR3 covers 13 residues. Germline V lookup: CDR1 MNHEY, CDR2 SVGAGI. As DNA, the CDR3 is TGTGCCAGCAGACTTTATTTGAACACTGAAGCTTTCTTT. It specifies CASRLYLNTEAFF.

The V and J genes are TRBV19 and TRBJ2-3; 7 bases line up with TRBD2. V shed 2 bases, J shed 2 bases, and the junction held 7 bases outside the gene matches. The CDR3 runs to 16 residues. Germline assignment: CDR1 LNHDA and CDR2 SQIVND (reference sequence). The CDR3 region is CASSIPGTTSTDTQYF. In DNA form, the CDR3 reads TGTGCCAGTAGTATACCCGGGACTACTTCCACAGATACGCAGTATTTT.

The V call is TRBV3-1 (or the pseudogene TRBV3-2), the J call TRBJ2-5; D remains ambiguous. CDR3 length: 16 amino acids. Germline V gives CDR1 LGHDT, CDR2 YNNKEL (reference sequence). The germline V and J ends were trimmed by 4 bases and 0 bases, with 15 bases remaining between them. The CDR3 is CASSPRAGRYQETQYF. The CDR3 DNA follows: TGTGCCAGCAGCCCTCGGGCCGGCCGGTACCAAGAGACCCAGTACTTC.

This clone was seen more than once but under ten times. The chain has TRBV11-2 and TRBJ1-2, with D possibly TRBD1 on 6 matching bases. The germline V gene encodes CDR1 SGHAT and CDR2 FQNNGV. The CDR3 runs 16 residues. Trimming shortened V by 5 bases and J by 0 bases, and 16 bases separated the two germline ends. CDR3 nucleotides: TGTGCCAGCAGCGACGCTGGCCGGACAGCTAACTATGGCTACACCTTC. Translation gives CASSDAGRTANYGYTF.